Below, 13 T cell receptor beta chains from the same sample are listed, as sequenced in a study of blood T cell repertoires in COVID-19. Profiling relied on immunoSEQ multiplex PCR, and the TCRdb table lists in-frame clones only, not all of them. There are about 220,000 clones in the sample; 80% to 85% occur only once, and 4.5% to 5.5% lies in the top ten. The material sequenced was peripheral blood. Receptors were obtained from a human donor in a cohort sampled during active COVID-19.

The chain joins TRBV10-3 to TRBJ1-6; no clear D. The CDR3 has 16 residues. From germline, CDR1 is ENHRY and CDR2 SYGVKD. Trimming pared 0 bases from V and 10 bases from J, leaving 16 bases between. Here the CDR3 reads CAISESRDNTHSPLHF. CDR3 nucleotide sequence: TGTGCCATCAGTGAGTCCCGTGACAATACGCACTCACCCCTCCACTTT.

The chain carries TRBV6-5 and TRBJ1-3, with D uncertain. The germline CDR1 and CDR2 sequences are MNHEY and SVGAGI. The CDR3 sequence is 15 residues long. V lost 0 bases and J 3 bases, leaving 9 bases between the germline ends. The CDR3 sequence is CASSYSGASGNTIYF. As DNA, the CDR3 is TGTGCCAGCAGTTACTCGGGAGCCAGTGGAAACACCATATATTTT.

For this clone: Other DNA variants within this sample encode the same CDR3. V gene TRBV19 combines with J gene TRBJ1-1, with 9 nucleotides matching TRBD1. Germline V lookup: CDR1 LNHDA, CDR2 SQIVND (reference sequence). The CDR3 is 14 amino acids. After removal of 5 bases from V and 1 base from J, the junction contained 2 bases not matched to a gene. This CDR3 is CASSLQGANTEAFF. The CDR3 region has the DNA TGTGCCAGTAGTTTACAGGGGGCGAACACTGAAGCTTTCTTT.

The rearrangement joins TRBV28 to TRBJ1-5, with a weak D call TRBD1 (6 bases). V shed 2 bases and J shed 2 bases, with 19 bases lying between them. The germline V gene encodes CDR1 MDHEN and CDR2 SYDVKM. The CDR3 contains 18 residues. CDR3 residues: CASSLRTGTIGRNQPQHF. CDR3 in DNA: TGTGCCAGCAGTTTACGAACAGGGACAATCGGTCGCAATCAGCCCCAGCATTTT.

This clone was detected a few times. The V gene is TRBV10-1, the J gene TRBJ1-5, with 7 positions matching TRBD1. After removal of 3 bases from V and 3 bases from J, the junction contained 5 bases not matched to a gene. The CDR3 has 15 amino acids. The germline V gene has CDR1 WNHNN and CDR2 SYGVQD (reference sequence). The CDR3 is CASSETGAINQPQHF. CDR3 coding DNA: TGCGCCAGCAGTGAAACAGGGGCTATCAATCAGCCCCAGCATTTT.

V and J are TRBV29-1 and TRBJ2-7; 9 nucleotides align to TRBD1. Losses at the gene ends were 7 bases for V and 6 bases for J; bases not matched to a gene: 10. The CDR3 totals 13 residues. The germline CDR1 and CDR2 sequences are SQVTM and ANQGSEA. The chain's CDR3 is CSARGQGRGEQYF. CDR3 coding DNA: TGCAGCGCCCGCGGACAGGGGAGAGGCGAGCAGTACTTC.

This chain links TRBV6-5 with TRBJ1-2; TRBD1 might be the D (5 bases). With 9 bases removed from V and 1 base from J, the gap between germline ends came to 9 bases. Germline CDR1 reads MNHEY; CDR2 reads SVGAGI. The CDR3 is 12 amino acids. CDR3 coding DNA: TGTGCCAGTAGACAGATTAACTATGGCTACACCTTC. It codes for CASRQINYGYTF.

This chain joins TRBV6-6 and TRBJ2-7; 10 nucleotides align to TRBD1. Germline lookup yields CDR1 MNHNY and CDR2 SVGAGI (reference sequence). The CDR3 has 15 residues. V lost 6 bases, J lost 4 bases, and 9 bases stayed unmatched. The CDR3 is CASRERQGARYEQYF. CDR3 coding DNA: TGTGCCAGCAGGGAGAGACAGGGGGCGAGGTACGAGCAGTACTTC.

On this clone: At the DNA level, this CDR3 is encoded by other sequences in the same sample as well. The V and J genes are TRBV9 and TRBJ1-1; no clear D gene. This CDR3 region has 13 residues. V was cut by 0 bases and J by 2 bases, with 5 bases left in between. CDR1 and CDR2 from the germline V gene are SGDLS and YYNGEE. The CDR3 here is CASSVGRNTEAFF. In nucleotides, the CDR3 is TGTGCCAGCAGCGTAGGGAGAAACACTGAAGCTTTCTTT.

The chain is built from TRBV9 and TRBJ2-7, with a weak D call TRBD1 (6 bases). There are 14 residues in the CDR3. Trimming cost V 0 bases and J 2 bases, with 9 bases left between them. Germline values: CDR1 SGDLS, CDR2 YYNGEE. The CDR3 DNA is TGTGCCAGCAGCGTAGGCAGGGGCCCCTACGAGCAGTACTTC. This encodes CASSVGRGPYEQYF. The variable domain in full, completed from reference TRBV9 and TRBJ2-7, reads DSGVTQTPKHLITATGQRVTLRCSPRSGDLSVYWYQQSLDQGLQFLIQYYNGEERAKGNILERFSAQQFPDLHSELNLSSLELGDSALYFCASSVGRGPYEQYFGPGTRLTVT.

This chain uses TRBV5-1 with TRBJ1-1, with D maybe TRBD1 (6 bases). Between the trimmed V and J ends, which lost 10 bases and 4 bases, there was a span of 23 bases. The CDR3 sequence is 15 residues long. The germline V gene encodes CDR1 SGHRS and CDR2 YFSETQ. For the CDR3, the DNA is TGCGCCTCCCGAGCCGGAGGGGGGGAGGCCACTGAAGCTTTCTTT. This gives the protein CASRAGGGEATEAFF.

J is TRBJ1-5 and V is TRBV21-1; TRBD1 is the table's D call and was not checked against the DNA. TRBV21-1 is a pseudogene locus. The CDR3 covers 22 residues. In DNA, the CDR3 is TGTGCCAGCAGCAAAAAGGGCAACTCAGATGCAGGGGCCGATCCCAGCAATCAGCCCCAGCATTTT. The encoded protein is CASSKKGNSDAGADPSNQPQHF.

The J gene is TRBJ2-7, the V gene TRBV12-3 or TRBV12-4; no reliable D call. The CDR3 sequence is 12 residues long. V dropped 3 bases and J dropped 4 bases, with 7 bases sitting between them. The CDR3 DNA sequence: TGTGCCAGCAGTTTTATGGAGTACGAGCAGTACTTC. This gives the protein CASSFMEYEQYF.